The entry that follows covers one T cell receptor (beta chain) sequence. The data stem from a study of blood T cell repertoires in COVID-19. Only in-frame clones appear in the TCRdb table, and some are missing; sequencing was by immunoSEQ multiplex PCR. The sample holds 200,000 to 250,000 clones, around four fifths seen once. The V gene lost 4 bases and the J gene lost 7 bases, with 15 bases spanning the gap. Germline CDR1 is SGHNT and CDR2 is YYREEE (reference sequence). This CDR3 has 14 residues. The receptor comes from a woman in her 70s with COVID-19, enrolled during active disease. The sample was peripheral blood. The chain recombines TRBV5-4 with TRBJ1-5; tentatively, D is TRBD1 (5 bases). The CDR3 DNA is TGTGCCAGCAGCCAACCGGGGGACGGGCAGCCCCAGCATTTT. This codes for CASSQPGDGQPQHF. Supplemented by reference TRBV5-4 and TRBJ1-5, the full variable domain reads ETGVTQSPTHLIKTRGQQVTLRCSSQSGHNTVSWYQQALGQGPQFIFQYYREEENGRGNFPPRFSGLQFPNYSSELNVNALELDDSALYLCASSQPGDGQPQHFGDGTRLSIL.